The rows below give T cell receptor beta chains drawn from one sample of a study of cytomegalovirus exposure and HLA in healthy donors. The data were produced by immunoSEQ multiplex PCR, yet TCRdb's version contains in-frame clones alone and is incomplete. The profile shows around 140,000 clones, just under 80% of them singletons. The specimen sequenced was PBMCs. These receptors were collected from a woman between 18 and 29 years old in good health and CMV-seronegative. Both conserved end residues are trimmed from each CDR3.

CDR3 protein: ASSLSQLNTEAF; J gene: TRBJ1-1; CDR3 length: 12; V gene: TRBV5-1
CDR3 protein: ATGRGSNQPQH; J gene: TRBJ1-5; CDR3 length: 11; V gene: TRBV28
CDR3 protein: ASRNLLLSALRGYT; J gene: TRBJ1-2; CDR3 length: 14; V gene: TRBV9
CDR3 protein: ASRRGGRTDTQY; J gene: TRBJ2-3; CDR3 length: 12; V gene: TRBV6-6
CDR3 protein: ASSLARGQGRAF; J gene: TRBJ1-1; CDR3 length: 12; V gene: TRBV7-2
CDR3 protein: ASRGINRENYGYT; J gene: TRBJ1-2; CDR3 length: 13; V gene: TRBV2
CDR3 protein: ASSQGLGA; J gene: TRBJ2-3; CDR3 length: 8; V gene: TRBV5-1
CDR3 protein: ASSLSQGAMINTIY; J gene: TRBJ1-3; CDR3 length: 14; V gene: TRBV7-2
CDR3 protein: ASRGTENTEAF; J gene: TRBJ1-1; CDR3 length: 11; V gene: TRBV6-1
CDR3 protein: ASSYRQGDGYT; J gene: TRBJ1-2; CDR3 length: 11; V gene: TRBV6-6
CDR3 protein: ATSRDKSDIPNEQF; J gene: TRBJ2-1; CDR3 length: 14; V gene: TRBV15
CDR3 protein: ASSPEKPSTDTQY; J gene: TRBJ2-3; CDR3 length: 13; V gene: TRBV5-1
CDR3 protein: ASRRGLAGTDTQY; J gene: TRBJ2-3; CDR3 length: 13; V gene: TRBV5-1
CDR3 protein: ASSLVLQGSGELF; J gene: TRBJ2-2; CDR3 length: 13; V gene: TRBV5-1
CDR3 protein: ASSLALEGTIQY; J gene: TRBJ2-4; CDR3 length: 12; V gene: TRBV5-1
CDR3 protein: ASSLSGGRNEQY; J gene: TRBJ2-7; CDR3 length: 12; V gene: TRBV4-1
CDR3 protein: ASSAGGSKQPQH; J gene: TRBJ1-5; CDR3 length: 12; V gene: TRBV25-1
CDR3 protein: ASRPGTSGYEQY; J gene: TRBJ2-7; CDR3 length: 12; V gene: TRBV6-5
CDR3 protein: ASSLGPQGQPQH; J gene: TRBJ1-5; CDR3 length: 12; V gene: TRBV19
CDR3 protein: ASTKSGTPGGDTQY; J gene: TRBJ2-3; CDR3 length: 14; V gene: TRBV5-6
CDR3 protein: ASSLAEWGADTQY; J gene: TRBJ2-3; CDR3 length: 13; V gene: TRBV7-9
CDR3 protein: ASSLRAGDGGELF; J gene: TRBJ2-2; CDR3 length: 13; V gene: TRBV7-8
CDR3 protein: ASSLTGGTEAF; J gene: TRBJ1-1; CDR3 length: 11; V gene: TRBV27
CDR3 protein: ASSGARATEAF; J gene: TRBJ1-1; CDR3 length: 11; V gene: TRBV2
CDR3 protein: ASSEGAGANNEQF; J gene: TRBJ2-1; CDR3 length: 13; V gene: TRBV6-4
CDR3 protein: ASSPLQGLIQETQY; J gene: TRBJ2-5; CDR3 length: 14; V gene: TRBV18
CDR3 protein: ASTAGTGNTEAF; J gene: TRBJ1-1; CDR3 length: 12; V gene: TRBV6-1
CDR3 protein: ATRKMEVAEETQY; J gene: TRBJ2-5; CDR3 length: 13; V gene: TRBV15
CDR3 protein: ASTDRVRVNTGELF; J gene: TRBJ2-2; CDR3 length: 14; V gene: TRBV30
CDR3 protein: VSSRQEIFSGANVLT; J gene: TRBJ2-6; CDR3 length: 15; V gene: TRBV4-1
CDR3 protein: ASRTGTGENEQF; J gene: TRBJ2-1; CDR3 length: 12; V gene: TRBV7-2
CDR3 protein: ASSPTGQGYGYT; J gene: TRBJ1-2; CDR3 length: 12; V gene: TRBV6-6
CDR3 protein: ASSYETPRDGSLL; J gene: TRBJ1-1; CDR3 length: 13; V gene: TRBV6-5
CDR3 protein: ASSLGVLAGLEQY; J gene: TRBJ2-7; CDR3 length: 13; V gene: TRBV5-6
CDR3 protein: ASSPHPGGPASPEAF; J gene: TRBJ1-1; CDR3 length: 15; V gene: TRBV9
CDR3 protein: ASSPWDWVEQY; J gene: TRBJ2-7; CDR3 length: 11; V gene: TRBV25-1
CDR3 protein: ASSLENRDPEQY; J gene: TRBJ2-7; CDR3 length: 12; V gene: TRBV7-9
CDR3 protein: ASIRTGNDYGYT; J gene: TRBJ1-2; CDR3 length: 12; V gene: TRBV19
CDR3 protein: ASSYAGLAEAKNIQY; J gene: TRBJ2-4; CDR3 length: 15; V gene: TRBV7-2
CDR3 protein: ASTRLAGGPRNEQF; J gene: TRBJ2-1; CDR3 length: 14; V gene: TRBV7-6
CDR3 protein: ASSEAGGGRNYEQY; J gene: TRBJ2-7; CDR3 length: 14; V gene: TRBV2
CDR3 protein: ASSDSHSTNEKLF; J gene: TRBJ1-4; CDR3 length: 13; V gene: TRBV5-8
CDR3 protein: ASSQDSGTPHEQY; J gene: TRBJ2-7; CDR3 length: 13; V gene: TRBV4-1
CDR3 protein: ASSEAAAGKEY; J gene: TRBJ2-7; CDR3 length: 11; V gene: TRBV6-1
CDR3 protein: ASSPQGLGIQY; J gene: TRBJ2-4; CDR3 length: 11; V gene: TRBV7-8
CDR3 protein: ASSLRWGGSKDGYT; J gene: TRBJ1-2; CDR3 length: 14; V gene: TRBV27
CDR3 protein: ASSLGTAAYEQY; J gene: TRBJ2-7; CDR3 length: 12; V gene: TRBV5-1
CDR3 protein: AWSASLRIGGLNTEAF; J gene: TRBJ1-1; CDR3 length: 16; V gene: TRBV30
CDR3 protein: ASSLGGGSGNTIY; J gene: TRBJ1-3; CDR3 length: 13; V gene: TRBV11-2
CDR3 protein: ASARDSNNEKLF; J gene: TRBJ1-4; CDR3 length: 12; V gene: TRBV7-2
CDR3 protein: ASSLQGVGRNEQF; J gene: TRBJ2-1; CDR3 length: 13; V gene: TRBV5-4
CDR3 protein: ARGGPSGSYEQY; J gene: TRBJ2-7; CDR3 length: 12; V gene: TRBV4-1
CDR3 protein: AISDRGQPQH; J gene: TRBJ1-5; CDR3 length: 10; V gene: TRBV10-3
CDR3 protein: ASSEAQGTEAF; J gene: TRBJ1-1; CDR3 length: 11; V gene: TRBV25-1
CDR3 protein: ASSEYMLSGEQY; J gene: TRBJ2-7; CDR3 length: 12; V gene: TRBV2
CDR3 protein: AWGGAGPPDTQY; J gene: TRBJ2-3; CDR3 length: 12; V gene: TRBV30
CDR3 protein: ASSYQGGYT; J gene: TRBJ1-2; CDR3 length: 9; V gene: TRBV6-6
CDR3 protein: ACNDDSSGNTIY; J gene: TRBJ1-3; CDR3 length: 12; V gene: TRBV30